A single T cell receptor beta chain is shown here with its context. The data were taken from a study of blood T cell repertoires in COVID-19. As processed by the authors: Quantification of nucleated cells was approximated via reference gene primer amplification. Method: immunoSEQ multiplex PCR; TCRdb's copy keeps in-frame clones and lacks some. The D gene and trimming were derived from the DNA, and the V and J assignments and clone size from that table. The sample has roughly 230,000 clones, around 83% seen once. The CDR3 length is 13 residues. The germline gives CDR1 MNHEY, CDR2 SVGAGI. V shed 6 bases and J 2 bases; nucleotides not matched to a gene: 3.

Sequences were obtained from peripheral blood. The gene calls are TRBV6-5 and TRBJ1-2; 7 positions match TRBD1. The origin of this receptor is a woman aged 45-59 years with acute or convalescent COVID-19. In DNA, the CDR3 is TGTGCCAGCAGGGGGGACAGAAACTATGGCTACACCTTC. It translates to CASRGDRNYGYTF.